This T cell receptor beta chain was identified in a study of control samples from healthy donors and cancer patients. Trimming left V 0 bases short and J 4 bases short, with 19 bases between. Germline CDR1 LGHDT, CDR2 YNNKEL (reference sequence). This CDR3 has 18 residues. The method was immunoSEQ multiplex PCR; TCRdb's version includes in-frame clones alone and lacks a portion of them. The table lists over 100,000 clones, approximately 90% of them singletons. The sample comprised blood. V usage is TRBV3-1 (or the pseudogene TRBV3-2) and J usage is TRBJ2-1; TRBD1 might be the D (7 bases). The TCR originated in a woman aged 50 to 60 in good health. The CDR3 DNA is TGTGCCAGCAGCCAAGAGGGACCAGGGGGGCTACGATACAATGAGCAGTTCTTC. This sequence encodes CASSQEGPGGLRYNEQFF.